A single sample is the source of the 20 T cell receptor beta chains below, sequenced in a study of long-term antiretroviral therapy in people with HIV. The assay used was immunoSEQ (version v3.0), run at survey level. TCRdb's copy holds only in-frame clones and misses some; the assay was immunoSEQ multiplex PCR. The sample has about 30,000 clones, over 75% seen once; the top ten hold 9.3%. The sample was unsorted PBMCs, taken 1.5 years before starting antiretroviral therapy. These receptors were taken from a man aged 18 to 29 with HIV.

The gene calls are TRBV6-6 and TRBJ1-5, with D hard to call. Trimming removed 5 bases at V and 7 bases at J, with 18 bases between. The CDR3 covers 15 residues. In germline, CDR1 is MNHNY, CDR2 SVGAGI (reference sequence). Written as DNA, the CDR3 is TGTGCCAGCAGTGGTCCGGGAGGTTCGGGACAGCCCCAGCATTTT. It encodes CASSGPGGSGQPQHF.

This clone came up once. The chain employs TRBV4-1 and TRBJ1-1; D is undetermined. CDR3 length equals 16 residues. Germline V CDR1 and CDR2: MGHRA, YSYEKL. Trimming shortened V by 0 bases and J by 4 bases, and 15 bases separated the two germline ends. In DNA, the CDR3 is TGCGCCAGCAGCCAAGAGAGGGCCCGATCGGGCACTGAAGCTTTCTTT. Amino acids: CASSQERARSGTEAFF.

Notes on this clone: The junction departs from the called germline gene at one end, perhaps through a read error. This sequence joins TRBV18 and TRBJ1-5, with a tentative D call TRBD1 (5 bases). The CDR3 is made up of 14 amino acids. CDR1 and CDR2 (germline): KGHSH, LQKENI. In DNA, the CDR3 is TGTGCCAGCTCAAGGGAAGACAGCAAACAGCCCCAGCATTTT. Translation gives CASSREDSKQPQHF.

This clone was counted once. The rearrangement uses TRBV13 and TRBJ2-3; perhaps TRBD2 as D (6 bases). The CDR3 length is 15 residues. Trimming shortened V by 1 base and J by 0 bases, and 8 bases separated the two germline ends. CDR1 PRHDT and CDR2 FYEKMQ come from the germline V gene (reference sequence). CDR3: CASSLEGRSTDTQYF. The CDR3 DNA follows: TGTGCCAGCAGCTTAGAGGGGAGGAGCACAGATACGCAGTATTTT.

The CDR3 bases are TGTGCCAGCAGTTTAATAGGGAGTACCGGGGAGCTGTTTTTT. Amino acids: CASSLIGSTGELFF. V and J are TRBV27 and TRBJ2-2, with a tentative D call TRBD2 (5 bases). V was clipped by 2 bases and J by 5 bases, with 9 bases between them. The CDR3 covers 14 residues. Germline values: CDR1 MNHEY, CDR2 SMNVEV (reference sequence).

The V and J genes are TRBV10-3 and TRBJ2-1, with D uncertain. This CDR3 comprises 13 residues. Trimming removed 0 bases at V and 8 bases at J, with 8 bases between. Germline V gives CDR1 ENHRY, CDR2 SYGVKD. The CDR3 loop is CAISESTDHEQFF. The CDR3 DNA sequence: TGTGCCATCAGTGAGTCGACCGACCATGAGCAGTTCTTC.

The chain has TRBV7-9 and TRBJ2-1; 9 nucleotides agree with TRBD2. This CDR3 is built from 16 residues. J lost 0 bases, V lost 6 bases, and 6 bases had no gene match. The germline V gene has CDR1 SEHNR and CDR2 FQNEAQ (reference sequence). The DNA of the CDR3 is TGTGCCAGCAGTCAGCTAGCGGGACTCTCCTACAATGAGCAGTTCTTC. Its translation is CASSQLAGLSYNEQFF.

This clone was found a few times. The chain joins TRBV19 to TRBJ1-1, with D maybe TRBD1 (6 bases). This CDR3 spans 16 amino acids. V was clipped by 3 bases and J by 2 bases, with 16 bases between them. CDR1 is LNHDA, CDR2 SQIVND, per germline (reference sequence). CDR3 residues: CASSILLRTDNTEAFF. CDR3 coding DNA: TGTGCCAGTAGTATCCTCCTCCGGACAGATAACACTGAAGCTTTCTTT.

This clone has a handful of counts. The V call is TRBV6-1, the J call TRBJ1-6; 7 bases agree with TRBD1. CDR3 size: 15 residues. The junction had 8 bases not matched to a gene; V was cut back by 6 bases and J by 6 bases. Germline CDR1 reads MNHNS; CDR2 reads SASEGT. The CDR3 DNA reads as TGTGCCAGCAGGGGACAGCGTCAGACTAATTCACCCCTCCACTTT. Translation gives CASRGQRQTNSPLHF.

This sequence joins TRBV5-6 and TRBJ2-1, with D perhaps being TRBD1 or TRBD2 (6 bases each). Germline lookup yields CDR1 SGHDT and CDR2 YYEEEE. Trimming removed 1 base at V and 9 bases at J, with 11 bases between. The CDR3 loop spans 13 amino acids. The CDR3 coding sequence is TGTGCCAGCAGCTTGTGGGGGGCCGGTGAGCAGTTCTTC. Residues: CASSLWGAGEQFF.

This clone is labeled medium-sized (0.01 to 0.1%). The chain uses TRBV28 and TRBJ2-7, with 7 nucleotides matching TRBD1. V was pared by 4 bases and J by 7 bases, with 7 bases of the junction left unmatched. CDR3 length equals 13 residues. In germline, CDR1 is MDHEN, CDR2 SYDVKM. The chain's CDR3 is CASSSLQGIEQYF. The DNA for the CDR3 is TGTGCCAGCAGTTCGTTACAGGGGATAGAGCAGTACTTC.

This chain uses TRBV25-1 with TRBJ2-5; TRBD2 agrees at 12 bases. Germline-derived CDR1 and CDR2 are MGHDK and SYGVNS. With 2 bases clipped from V and 4 bases from J, the junction kept 2 bases outside the gene matches. The CDR3 extends over 15 amino acids. The CDR3 nucleotides are TGTGCCAGCAGTGAAGGACTAGCGGGGCGAGAGACCCAGTACTTC. Protein sequence: CASSEGLAGRETQYF.

V usage is TRBV27 and J usage is TRBJ2-2; perhaps D is TRBD1 or TRBD2 (5 bases each). V lost 3 bases, J lost 4 bases, and 9 bases lay in between. The CDR3 has 14 residues. CDR1 and CDR2 from the germline V gene are MNHEY and SMNVEV (reference sequence). The CDR3: CASSFGAGTGELFF. The CDR3 DNA follows: TGTGCCAGCAGTTTTGGGGCGGGCACCGGGGAGCTGTTTTTT.

The chain combines TRBV9 with TRBJ1-1, with D possibly being TRBD1 (5 bases). This CDR3 has 15 residues. Trimming removed 0 bases from V and 3 bases from J, with 12 bases in between. The germline CDR1 and CDR2 sequences are SGDLS and YYNGEE. CDR3 in DNA: TGTGCCAGCAGCGTAGAGGGCCGAGGGGACACTGAAGCTTTCTTT. It yields the protein CASSVEGRGDTEAFF.

The chain combines TRBV13 with TRBJ2-7; TRBD1 matches 9 bases. V was clipped by 4 bases and J by 2 bases; unmatched bases: 6. CDR3 length: 15 residues. The germline gives CDR1 PRHDT, CDR2 FYEKMQ (reference sequence). The CDR3 region is CASSSGTGWPYEQYF. The CDR3 DNA reads TGTGCCAGCAGCTCAGGGACAGGGTGGCCCTACGAGCAGTACTTC.

This sequence joins TRBV11-2 and TRBJ2-4; 15 bases are shared with TRBD2. V lost 1 base to trimming and J lost 10 bases; unmatched junction nucleotides: 2. The CDR3 runs to 15 residues. CDR1 is SGHAT, CDR2 FQNNGV, per germline. DNA of the CDR3: TGTGCCAGCAGCTTAGGGACTAGCGGGAGGGATATTCAGTACTTC. Protein product: CASSLGTSGRDIQYF.

The V and J genes are TRBV15 and TRBJ1-2, with D possibly matching TRBD1 (5 bases). The CDR3 sequence is 16 residues long. V lost 0 bases to trimming and J lost 5 bases, with 16 bases between them. From germline, CDR1 is LNHNV and CDR2 YYDKDF (reference sequence). Here the CDR3 DNA reads TGTGCCACCAGCAGAGATCCGCACGGGGGGATTTATGGCTACACCTTC. It yields the protein CATSRDPHGGIYGYTF.

The gene calls are TRBV7-8 and TRBJ2-7; 7 bases are shared with TRBD1. CDR1 SGHVS and CDR2 FQNEAQ come from the germline V gene. This CDR3 is 15 amino acids long. J lost 3 bases, V lost 2 bases, and 7 bases had no gene match. CDR3 DNA sequence: TGTGCCAGCAGCTTATTGGCAGGGGGTCTCTACGAGCAGTACTTC. Amino acid sequence: CASSLLAGGLYEQYF. Variable domain in full (rest from reference TRBV7-8 and TRBJ2-7): GAGVSQSPRYKVAKRGQDVALRCDPISGHVSLFWYQQALGQGPEFLTYFQNEAQLDKSGLPSDRFFAERPEGSVSTLKIQRTQQEDSAVYLCASSLLAGGLYEQYFGPGTRLTVT.

The chain carries TRBV30 and TRBJ1-5; no clear D gene. Germline V gene data show CDR1 as GTSNPN and CDR2 as SVGIG (reference sequence). Trimming shortened V by 0 bases and J by 5 bases, and 8 bases separated the two germline ends. CDR3 length equals 13 residues. The CDR3 loop reads CAWSVGPDQPQHF. In DNA, the CDR3 is TGTGCCTGGAGTGTAGGTCCGGATCAGCCCCAGCATTTT.

The rearrangement joins TRBV15 to TRBJ1-3; TRBD1 matches 8 bases. V lost 3 bases and J lost 0; bases outside the gene matches: 4. CDR3 length equals 16 residues. The germline CDR1 and CDR2 sequences are LNHNV and YYDKDF (reference sequence). CDR3 DNA sequence: TGTGCCACCAGCAGGGACAGGGACTACTCTGGAAACACCATATATTTT. Protein: CATSRDRDYSGNTIYF.